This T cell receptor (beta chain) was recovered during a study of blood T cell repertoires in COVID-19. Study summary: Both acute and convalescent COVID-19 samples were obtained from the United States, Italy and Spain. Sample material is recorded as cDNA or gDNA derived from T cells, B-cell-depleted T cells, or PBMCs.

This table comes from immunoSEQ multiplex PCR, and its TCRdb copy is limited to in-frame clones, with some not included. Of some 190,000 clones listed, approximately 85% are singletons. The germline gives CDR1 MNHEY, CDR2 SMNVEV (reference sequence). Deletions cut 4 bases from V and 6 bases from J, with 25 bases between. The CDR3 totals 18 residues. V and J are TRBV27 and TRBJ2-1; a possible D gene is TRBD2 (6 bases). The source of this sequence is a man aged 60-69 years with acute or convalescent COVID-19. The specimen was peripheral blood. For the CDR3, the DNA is TGTGCCAGCAGTTCACTGGGAAGGACCGGGTCGCGGGGCAATGAGCAGTTCTTC. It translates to CASSSLGRTGSRGNEQFF.